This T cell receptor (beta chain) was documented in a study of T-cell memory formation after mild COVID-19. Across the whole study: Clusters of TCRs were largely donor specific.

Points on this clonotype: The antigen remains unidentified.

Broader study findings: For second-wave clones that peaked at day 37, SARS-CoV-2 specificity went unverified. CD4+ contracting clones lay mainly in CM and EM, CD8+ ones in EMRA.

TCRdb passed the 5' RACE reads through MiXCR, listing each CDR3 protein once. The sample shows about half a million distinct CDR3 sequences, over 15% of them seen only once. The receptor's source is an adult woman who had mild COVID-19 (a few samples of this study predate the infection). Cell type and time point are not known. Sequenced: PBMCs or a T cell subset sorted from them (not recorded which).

CDR3 nucleotides: TGTGCCAGCAGCTTAGAAGAGCGTCCCCAAGAGACCCAGTACTTC. It is translated as CASSLEERPQETQYF. The chain carries TRBV7-9 and TRBJ2-5; D is unresolved. CDR1 and CDR2 (germline): SEHNR, FQNEAQ (reference sequence). The V gene lost 1 base and the J gene lost 1 base, with 10 bases spanning the gap. The CDR3 runs 15 residues.